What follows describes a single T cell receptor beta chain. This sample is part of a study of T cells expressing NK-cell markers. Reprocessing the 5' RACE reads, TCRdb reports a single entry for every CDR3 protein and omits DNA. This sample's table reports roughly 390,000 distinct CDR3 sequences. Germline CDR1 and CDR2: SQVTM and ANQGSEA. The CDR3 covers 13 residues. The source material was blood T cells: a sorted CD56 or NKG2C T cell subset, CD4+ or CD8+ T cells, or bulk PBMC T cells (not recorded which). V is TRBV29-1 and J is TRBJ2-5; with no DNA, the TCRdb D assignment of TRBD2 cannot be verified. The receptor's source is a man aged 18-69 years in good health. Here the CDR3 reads CSVTRTSGETQYF.